The clone carrying this T cell receptor (beta chain) was seen ten or more times. Per the germline V gene, CDR1 is GTSNPN and CDR2 is SVGIG (reference sequence). V was shortened by 3 bases and J by 4 bases, with 6 bases between the two germline ends. The CDR3 covers 11 residues. The data are from a study of Graves' ophthalmopathy and Graves' hyperthyroidism. The study amplified TCR beta CDR3 regions using RNA transcripts. After a first-round RT-PCR with HTBI primers, a second-round multiplex PCR was run. One entry per CDR3 protein results from TCRdb running MiXCR on the multiplex PCR reads. The sample lists hundreds of thousands of distinct CDR3 sequences; 20% to 25% were seen once.

This clonotype was obtained from a woman younger than 35 with stable Graves' hyperthyroidism. The specimen was peripheral blood. This chain joins TRBV30 and TRBJ1-2; D unclear. The CDR3 here is CAWSAAYGYTF. The CDR3 DNA reads TGTGCCTGGAGCGCAGCCTATGGCTACACCTTC.